What follows are 18 T cell receptor beta chains derived from one specimen sequenced in a study of T cell responses to AZD1222 COVID-19 vaccine. Sequencing was performed with immunoSEQ multiplex PCR; in TCRdb, only in-frame clones are kept and a portion is missing. The table includes more than 90,000 clones, roughly 84% detected once. This specimen was peripheral blood, taken on day 0 of AZD1222 vaccination. These receptors were obtained from an adult in good health.

The chain is built from TRBV27 and TRBJ2-2; D ambiguous. The CDR3 covers 14 residues. The germline gives CDR1 MNHEY, CDR2 SMNVEV (reference sequence). V shed 4 bases and J shed 6 bases, with 12 bases lying between them. The CDR3 nucleotides read TGTGCCAGCAGTTCAGGCCTTCCCCCCGGGGAGCTGTTTTTT. The encoded protein is CASSSGLPPGELFF.

The chain carries TRBV6-5 and TRBJ2-2; 7 nucleotides align to TRBD1. V lost 2 bases to trimming and J lost 4 bases; unmatched junction nucleotides: 4. CDR1 MNHEY and CDR2 SVGAGI come from the germline V gene. The CDR3 consists of 15 residues. CDR3 bases: TGTGCCAGCAGTTACCTAGGGACAGCCACCGGGGAGCTGTTTTTT. It yields the protein CASSYLGTATGELFF.

This clone was counted a single time. The rearrangement uses TRBV3-1 (or the pseudogene TRBV3-2) and TRBJ2-3; unclear D gene. CDR1 and CDR2 (germline): LGHDT, YNNKEL (reference sequence). V lost 4 bases and J 6 bases, leaving 11 bases between the germline ends. The CDR3 has 13 amino acids. CDR3 sequence (DNA): TGTGCCAGCAGCCCGCGACTCAAGGATACGCAGTATTTT. Translation: CASSPRLKDTQYF.

This clone was observed once. The V call is TRBV6-1, the J call TRBJ2-1, with D perhaps given as TRBD1 or TRBD2 (7 bases each). V lost 0 bases to trimming and J lost 9 bases, with 27 bases between them. This CDR3 comprises 19 residues. CDR1 MNHNS and CDR2 SASEGT come from the germline V gene. The CDR3 DNA sequence: TGTGCCAGCAGTGAAGCTAGCAGGGGGGGTACTAGAAGGTTCGTTGAGCAGTTCTTC. It translates to CASSEASRGGTRRFVEQFF.

This clone turned up a few times. J is TRBJ1-1 and V is TRBV20-1; the D is unclear. This CDR3 region has 11 residues. V was pared by 3 bases and J by 2 bases, with 4 bases between. Germline V gene data show CDR1 as DFQATT and CDR2 as SNEGSKA (reference sequence). The CDR3 nucleotides read TGCAGTGCTAGTCTCAACACTGAAGCTTTCTTT. It yields the protein CSASLNTEAFF.

The V and J genes are TRBV7-2 and TRBJ1-2; TRBD1 matches at 7 bases. From germline, CDR1 is SGHTA and CDR2 FQGNSA. CDR3 length: 14 residues. With 4 bases clipped from V and 7 bases from J, the junction kept 9 bases outside the gene matches. The CDR3 nucleotides read TGTGCCAGCAGCTCCGGACAGGCGTGGGCTGGCTACACCTTC. Residues: CASSSGQAWAGYTF.

This sequence joins TRBV9 and TRBJ2-1, with a weak D call TRBD2 (6 bases). The germline V gene has CDR1 SGDLS and CDR2 YYNGEE. The CDR3 is 14 residues long. V lost 2 bases, J lost 8 bases, and 14 bases lay in between. CDR3 region: CASSVSPSGDEQFF. The CDR3 nucleotides are TGTGCCAGCAGCGTTAGTCCCTCGGGAGATGAGCAGTTCTTC.

The genes are TRBV29-1 and TRBJ1-1; D not resolved. V lost 7 bases and J lost 3, with 15 bases in between. Germline CDR1 and CDR2: SQVTM and ANQGSEA. The CDR3 loop spans 13 amino acids. CDR3 sequence reads: CSASTNLDTEAFF. The CDR3 DNA sequence: TGCAGCGCGTCGACGAACCTTGACACTGAAGCTTTCTTT.

The table lists this clone with a count of one. V usage is TRBV25-1 and J usage is TRBJ1-5; D not resolved. The CDR3 has 13 amino acids. V lost 0 bases, J lost 7 bases, and 7 bases lay in between. In germline, CDR1 is MGHDK, CDR2 SYGVNS. The CDR3 region is CASSEYLGQPQHF. CDR3 nucleotide sequence: TGTGCCAGCAGTGAATATCTCGGACAGCCCCAGCATTTT.

The chain is built from TRBV28 and TRBJ1-2; the D is unclear. The germline CDR1 and CDR2 sequences are MDHEN and SYDVKM. The CDR3 is made up of 11 amino acids. V was cut by 6 bases and J by 8 bases, with 10 bases left in between. DNA of the CDR3: TGTGCCAGCAGAGCTATTTGGGGCTACACCTTC. Its protein product is CASRAIWGYTF.

The count of this clone is one. This chain links TRBV7-2 with TRBJ2-3; D remains ambiguous. There are 11 residues in the CDR3. Trimming cost V 9 bases and J 5 bases, with 9 bases left between them. CDR1 and CDR2 (germline): SGHTA, FQGNSA. CDR3 amino acids: CASRLGDTQYF. The CDR3 DNA sequence: TGTGCCAGTCGACTGGGAGATACGCAGTATTTT.

The sample holds one count of this clone. V usage is TRBV19 and J usage is TRBJ1-2, with 9 bases aligning to TRBD1. J gave up 7 bases and V 7 bases, and 10 bases lay outside the gene matches. The CDR3 is made up of 14 amino acids. Germline loops: CDR1 LNHDA, CDR2 SQIVND (reference sequence). The CDR3 loop is CASKENRGQVGYTF. DNA for the CDR3: TGTGCCAGTAAAGAAAACAGGGGGCAGGTTGGCTACACCTTC.

V usage is TRBV2 and J usage is TRBJ1-1, with D perhaps TRBD1 (5 bases). Germline lookup yields CDR1 SNHLY and CDR2 FYNNEI. Trimming pared 4 bases from V and 0 bases from J, leaving 9 bases between. This CDR3 comprises 14 residues. The CDR3 sequence: CASSVSRVNTEAFF. The CDR3 DNA follows: TGTGCCAGCAGTGTGAGCAGGGTGAACACTGAAGCTTTCTTT. Filled out from reference TRBV2 and TRBJ1-1, the complete variable domain reads EPEVTQTPSHQVTQMGQEVILRCVPISNHLYFYWYRQILGQKVEFLVSFYNNEISEKSEIFDDQFSVERPDGSNFTLKIRSTKLEDSAMYFCASSVSRVNTEAFFGQGTRLTVV.

The chain joins TRBV27 to TRBJ1-1; D gene unclear. CDR1 is MNHEY, CDR2 SMNVEV, per germline (reference sequence). The V gene lost 2 bases and the J gene lost 0 bases, with 13 bases spanning the gap. The CDR3 extends over 16 amino acids. CDR3 coding DNA: TGTGCCAGCAGTTTAATGGCAGGCGCGATGAACACTGAAGCTTTCTTT. Amino acids: CASSLMAGAMNTEAFF.

The chain carries TRBV4-3 and TRBJ1-5; D remains ambiguous. The germline CDR1 and CDR2 sequences are LGHNA and YSLEER. The CDR3 is 12 residues long. V gave up 1 base and J gave up 7 bases, with 5 bases separating them. CDR3 protein: CASSQGEQPQHF. The CDR3 DNA is TGCGCCAGCAGCCAAGGCGAACAGCCCCAGCATTTT.

The rearrangement joins TRBV24-1 to TRBJ1-5; D call uncertain. Germline V gene lookup returns CDR1 KGHDR and CDR2 SFDVKD. This CDR3 region has 14 residues. V lost 0 bases and J lost 7, with 9 bases in between. In DNA, the CDR3 is TGTGCCACCAGTGATTTGTCCCAGGCCCAGCCCCAGCATTTT. It encodes CATSDLSQAQPQHF.

This chain joins TRBV7-2 and TRBJ2-1, with no clear D. This CDR3 has 15 residues. Trimming pared 2 bases from V and 7 bases from J, leaving 15 bases between. Germline CDR1 reads SGHTA; CDR2 reads FQGNSA. CDR3 in DNA: TGTGCCAGCAGCTTACCCCAGATTCCACCGAATGAGCAGTTCTTC. Residues: CASSLPQIPPNEQFF.

J is TRBJ2-3 and V is TRBV16; D is possibly TRBD2 (6 bases). The CDR3 is 15 amino acids. V dropped 2 bases and J dropped 1 base, with 10 bases sitting between them. From germline, CDR1 is KGHSY and CDR2 FQNENV. For the CDR3, the DNA is TGTGCCAGCAGCCAAGCGGGGTTAGGCACAGATACGCAGTATTTT. It yields the protein CASSQAGLGTDTQYF.